This T cell receptor beta chain came from a study of cytomegalovirus exposure and HLA in healthy donors. Study-wide results and limits: Investigators reported some 150 TCR beta chains as tied to cytomegalovirus.

Germline CDR1 reads SSHAT; CDR2 reads FNYEAQ (reference sequence). This CDR3 has 15 amino acids. For this clone: Its antigen is undetermined. One end of the junction varies from germline; a read error may be responsible.

PCR amplification relied on 60 Vbeta primers (plus 13 Jbeta primers). Assay used: immunoSEQ multiplex PCR; TCRdb lists only in-frame clones, some missing. The sample lists some 130,000 clones; roughly 77% were seen once. What was sequenced was PBMCs. The source of this sequence is a young man in good health. The gene calls are TRBV7-7 and TRBJ2-1; the match to TRBD2 covers 9 bases. Here the CDR3 DNA reads TGTGCTAGCAGCCTAGGGACTAGCCAAAACAATGAGCAGTTCTTC. Amino acids: CASSLGTSQNNEQFF.